This T cell receptor beta chain was sequenced during a study of early T cells in non-severe SARS-CoV-2 infection. Study summary: From unsorted whole blood, bulk RNA was sequenced, and the chains remained unpaired. Findings and caveats of the study: Anti-spike CD8 responses were favored in VDJdb matching, and private and CD4 specificities were missed.

This clonotype was counted only a few times. Its antigen remains unidentified. The germline gives CDR1 MNHEY, CDR2 SVGEGT. The CDR3 loop spans 15 amino acids. V dropped 0 bases and J dropped 4; count of bases not matched to a gene: 3. Individual cDNA molecules were tagged with unique molecular identifiers, the study reported. A single record per CDR3 protein comes from TCRdb applying MiXCR to the 5' RACE reads. The repertoire holds around 64,000 distinct CDR3 sequences, with 10% to 15% as singletons. The sequencing here drew on whole blood, taken at baseline. The V gene is TRBV6-2 or TRBV6-3, the J gene TRBJ2-3; 8 bases fit TRBD1. The TCR was taken from an adult who was a healthcare worker with PCR-confirmed SARS-CoV-2 infection or an uninfected control (not recorded which). Here the CDR3 DNA reads TGTGCCAGCAGTTACTCTACAGGGGGAGCAGATACGCAGTATTTT. It codes for CASSYSTGGADTQYF.